This T cell receptor (beta chain) was recovered during a study of shared clonotypes between healthy human individuals. Study-level findings and limits: Naive CD4 clonotype sharing across a handful of donors was 4.5% to 6%.

Concerning this clone itself: Its antigen remains unidentified.

Clones were sequenced by immunoSEQ multiplex PCR, and TCRdb holds only the in-frame ones, with some missing. The sample includes around 700,000 clones, about three quarters seen only once; the top ten take approximately 1.8%. Trimming took off 1 base at V and 1 base at J, with 10 bases between the two ends. CDR3 length equals 14 residues. The germline CDR1 and CDR2 sequences are GTSNPN and SVGIG (reference sequence). Healthy HIV-negative adults with no recent acute infections or vaccinations were recruited as donors. The receptor's source is a woman under 40 in good health. V is TRBV30 and J is TRBJ2-5; weak D call: TRBD2 (5 bases). The sequencing input was memory CD4+ T cells sorted from blood. The subset here: CD45RA-negative fraction. CDR3 coding DNA: TGTGCCTGGAGTGGGACTGGGGTCCAAGAGACCCAGTACTTC. It yields the protein CAWSGTGVQETQYF.